The clone carrying this T cell receptor beta chain was counted a single time. This sample was taken from a study of blood T cell repertoires in COVID-19. The overall study: Both acute and convalescent COVID-19 samples were obtained from the United States, Italy and Spain. The analysed material was cDNA or gDNA that came from T cells, B-cell-depleted T cells, or PBMCs.

Some clones are missing from TCRdb's copy, which holds only in-frame ones; the method was immunoSEQ multiplex PCR. The sample lists approximately 100,000 clones, 86% seen once, with 2% to 3% in the top ten. Participants reported their clinical history, and cohort assignment relied on those reports. CDR3 length equals 13 residues. Trimming took off 3 bases at V and 8 bases at J, with 10 bases between the two ends. The chain employs TRBV12-3 or TRBV12-4 and TRBJ2-2, with D maybe TRBD1 (5 bases). The specimen sequenced was PBMCs or T cells enriched from blood (not recorded which). This receptor was identified in a woman aged 50 to 65 who had recovered from COVID-19. This chain's CDR3 is CASSFRVTGELFF. The CDR3 bases are TGTGCCAGCAGTTTCAGGGTAACTGGGGAGCTGTTTTTT.